This is a list of T cell receptor beta chains from one sample in a study of T cell changes during pregnancy in multiple sclerosis. The repertoire was sequenced with immunoSEQ multiplex PCR; TCRdb's copy has only in-frame clones and lacks some. The sample carries 25,000 to 30,000 clones, more than 90% recorded once. This material consisted of CD4+ T cells from peripheral blood mononuclear cells, taken in the first trimester of pregnancy. Every receptor here comes from a female donor with multiple sclerosis, enrolled in a pregnancy study. Both conserved end residues are part of each CDR3. Fields, in order: D gene, V gene, J gene, clone size, CDR3 protein, CDR3 DNA. The D gene is left open where the match is weak. For some rows the clone size is stated as once, few or many, or as a class when expanded; others skip it.

D gene: -; V gene: TRBV5-4; J gene: TRBJ2-1; clone size: -; CDR3 protein: CASSFVSQKLSHPNNEQFF; CDR3 DNA: TGTGCCAGCAGCTTTGTGTCACAGAAACTCTCGCACCCGAACAATGAGCAGTTCTTC
D gene: -; V gene: TRBV5-6; J gene: TRBJ1-2; clone size: -; CDR3 protein: CASSLMTVGGYTF; CDR3 DNA: TGTGCCAGCAGCTTAATGACAGTGGGTGGCTACACCTTC
D gene: TRBD2; V gene: TRBV5-1; J gene: TRBJ2-3; clone size: -; CDR3 protein: CASSLVLAGQDTQYF; CDR3 DNA: TGCGCCAGCAGCTTGGTCCTAGCGGGCCAAGATACGCAGTATTTT
D gene: TRBD1; V gene: TRBV19; J gene: TRBJ1-2; clone size: -; CDR3 protein: CASTPGTGGEVGGYTF; CDR3 DNA: TGTGCCAGTACCCCCGGGACAGGGGGTGAAGTTGGTGGCTACACCTTC
D gene: -; V gene: TRBV27; J gene: TRBJ1-2; clone size: -; CDR3 protein: CASKLSAGVYGYTF; CDR3 DNA: TGTGCCAGCAAACTCAGCGCGGGGGTATATGGCTACACCTTC
D gene: -; V gene: TRBV5-1; J gene: TRBJ1-2; clone size: -; CDR3 protein: CASSLASGGNYGYTF; CDR3 DNA: TGCGCCAGCAGCTTGGCCTCCGGGGGAAATTATGGCTACACCTTC
D gene: -; V gene: TRBV7-9; J gene: TRBJ1-1; clone size: -; CDR3 protein: CASSFRTDNTEAFF; CDR3 DNA: TGTGCCAGCAGCTTCCGAACAGACAACACTGAAGCTTTCTTT
D gene: TRBD1; V gene: TRBV5-4; J gene: TRBJ2-5; clone size: -; CDR3 protein: CASSNPGQAETQYF; CDR3 DNA: TGTGCCAGCAGCAACCCCGGACAGGCAGAGACCCAGTACTTC
D gene: TRBD1; V gene: TRBV15; J gene: TRBJ2-1; clone size: -; CDR3 protein: CATTRDRSYNEQFF; CDR3 DNA: TGTGCCACCACTCGGGACAGGTCCTACAATGAGCAGTTCTTC
D gene: -; V gene: TRBV11-2; J gene: TRBJ2-2; clone size: -; CDR3 protein: CASSLRGTGELFF; CDR3 DNA: TGTGCCAGCAGCTTACGGGGCACCGGGGAGCTGTTTTTT
D gene: -; V gene: TRBV28; J gene: TRBJ2-4; clone size: -; CDR3 protein: CASSTPDSGNIQYF; CDR3 DNA: TGTGCCAGCAGCACCCCGGACAGTGGTAACATTCAGTACTTC
D gene: -; V gene: TRBV5-4; J gene: TRBJ1-2; clone size: -; CDR3 protein: CASSYLQDNYGYTF; CDR3 DNA: TGTGCCAGCAGCTATCTACAGGATAACTATGGCTACACCTTC
D gene: TRBD2; V gene: TRBV10-2; J gene: TRBJ2-1; clone size: once; CDR3 protein: CASSRTSGGRNEQFF; CDR3 DNA: TGCGCCAGCAGCCGGACTAGCGGGGGGAGGAATGAGCAGTTCTTC
D gene: TRBD1; V gene: TRBV5-1; J gene: TRBJ1-2; clone size: -; CDR3 protein: CASTPKQGAVGGYTF; CDR3 DNA: TGCGCCAGCACCCCGAAGCAGGGGGCTGTTGGAGGCTACACCTTC
D gene: TRBD1; V gene: TRBV10-1; J gene: TRBJ2-6; clone size: -; CDR3 protein: CAMPDRGRFSGANVLTF; CDR3 DNA: TGCGCCATGCCGGACAGGGGCCGTTTCTCTGGGGCCAACGTCCTGACTTTC
D gene: -; V gene: TRBV5-1; J gene: TRBJ2-1; clone size: -; CDR3 protein: CASSAQGVSYNEQFF; CDR3 DNA: TGCGCCAGCAGCGCCCAGGGCGTCTCCTACAATGAGCAGTTCTTC
D gene: TRBD1; V gene: TRBV30; J gene: TRBJ1-4; clone size: -; CDR3 protein: CAWTQGGSPEKLFF; CDR3 DNA: TGTGCCTGGACCCAGGGGGGAAGCCCAGAAAAACTGTTTTTT
D gene: TRBD2; V gene: TRBV30; J gene: TRBJ2-5; clone size: -; CDR3 protein: CAWRGGTVAETQYF; CDR3 DNA: TGTGCCTGGCGCGGGGGGACCGTTGCAGAGACCCAGTACTTC
D gene: TRBD2; V gene: TRBV7-2; J gene: TRBJ2-1; clone size: -; CDR3 protein: CASSPPERGGSYNEQFF; CDR3 DNA: TGTGCCAGCAGCCCCCCTGAGCGGGGGGGCTCCTACAATGAGCAGTTCTTC
D gene: -; V gene: TRBV6-1; J gene: TRBJ1-2; clone size: -; CDR3 protein: CASTPGQTLYGYTF; CDR3 DNA: TGTGCCAGCACCCCTGGACAGACACTCTATGGCTACACCTTC
D gene: TRBD2; V gene: TRBV6-5; J gene: TRBJ2-1; clone size: -; CDR3 protein: CASSYWASGAYNEQFF; CDR3 DNA: TGTGCCAGCAGTTACTGGGCTAGCGGGGCCTACAATGAGCAGTTCTTC
D gene: -; V gene: TRBV18; J gene: TRBJ1-4; clone size: -; CDR3 protein: CASSPRAGSDEKLFF; CDR3 DNA: TGTGCCAGCTCACCCCGGGCGGGGTCGGATGAAAAACTGTTTTTT
D gene: TRBD1; V gene: TRBV28; J gene: TRBJ1-6; clone size: -; CDR3 protein: CASSSPTGNYNSPLHF; CDR3 DNA: TGTGCCAGCAGTTCCCCGACAGGGAACTATAATTCACCCCTCCACTTT
D gene: TRBD2; V gene: TRBV14; J gene: TRBJ2-3; clone size: -; CDR3 protein: CASSPGLLAATDTQYF; CDR3 DNA: TGTGCCAGCAGCCCCGGGTTACTAGCGGCCACAGATACGCAGTATTTT
D gene: -; V gene: TRBV11-2; J gene: TRBJ1-2; clone size: once; CDR3 protein: CASSLRGRGASYGYTF; CDR3 DNA: TGTGCCAGCAGCTTAAGGGGACGGGGGGCCTCCTATGGCTACACCTTC
D gene: TRBD1; V gene: TRBV7-9; J gene: TRBJ1-1; clone size: -; CDR3 protein: CASSAGQGMGAFF; CDR3 DNA: TGTGCCAGCAGTGCGGGACAGGGGATGGGTGCTTTCTTT
D gene: TRBD1; V gene: TRBV5-1; J gene: TRBJ1-4; clone size: once; CDR3 protein: CASSLQQGAREKLFF; CDR3 DNA: TGCGCCAGCAGCTTGCAACAGGGGGCTCGGGAAAAACTGTTTTTT
D gene: -; V gene: TRBV19; J gene: TRBJ1-2; clone size: few; CDR3 protein: CASSIDQQANYGYTF; CDR3 DNA: TGTGCCAGTAGTATAGACCAACAAGCTAACTATGGCTACACCTTC
D gene: -; V gene: TRBV27; J gene: TRBJ2-2; clone size: -; CDR3 protein: CASSPPPGELFF; CDR3 DNA: TGTGCCAGCAGTCCCCCTCCCGGGGAGCTGTTTTTT
D gene: TRBD1; V gene: TRBV6-5; J gene: TRBJ2-2; clone size: -; CDR3 protein: CARPLRTGDTGELFF; CDR3 DNA: TGTGCCAGACCCCTCCGTACAGGGGACACCGGGGAGCTGTTTTTT
D gene: -; V gene: TRBV7-2; J gene: TRBJ2-5; clone size: -; CDR3 protein: CASSFGRGSETQYF; CDR3 DNA: TGTGCCAGCAGCTTCGGGCGGGGTTCGGAGACCCAGTACTTC
D gene: -; V gene: TRBV5-1; J gene: TRBJ2-7; clone size: once; CDR3 protein: CASSLGGVGDEQYF; CDR3 DNA: TGCGCCAGCAGCTTGGGGGGCGTAGGGGACGAGCAGTACTTC
D gene: -; V gene: TRBV9; J gene: TRBJ2-1; clone size: -; CDR3 protein: CASSPRSSYNEQFF; CDR3 DNA: TGTGCCAGCAGCCCCCGGAGCTCCTACAATGAGCAGTTCTTC
D gene: TRBD1; V gene: TRBV11-3; J gene: TRBJ2-2; clone size: -; CDR3 protein: CASSLERWTGSNTGELFF; CDR3 DNA: TGTGCCAGCAGCTTAGAGCGGTGGACAGGGTCGAACACCGGGGAGCTGTTTTTT
D gene: TRBD1; V gene: TRBV12-5; J gene: TRBJ1-5; clone size: -; CDR3 protein: CASGRGQGNQPQHF; CDR3 DNA: TGTGCTAGTGGCCGGGGACAGGGGAATCAGCCCCAGCATTTT
D gene: TRBD1; V gene: TRBV28; J gene: TRBJ1-1; clone size: -; CDR3 protein: CASSLPDRVSAFF; CDR3 DNA: TGTGCCAGCAGTCTACCGGACAGGGTTTCAGCTTTCTTT
D gene: -; V gene: TRBV5-1; J gene: TRBJ1-3; clone size: -; CDR3 protein: CASSFLPWDTSSGNTIYF; CDR3 DNA: TGCGCCAGCAGCTTCCTCCCTTGGGACACCAGCTCTGGAAACACCATATATTTT
D gene: TRBD2; V gene: TRBV5-1; J gene: TRBJ2-1; clone size: -; CDR3 protein: CASSALGGGAYNEQFF; CDR3 DNA: TGCGCCAGCAGCGCCCTGGGCGGGGGGGCTTACAATGAGCAGTTCTTC
D gene: -; V gene: TRBV27; J gene: TRBJ2-5; clone size: -; CDR3 protein: CASSPRQIEAGTQYF; CDR3 DNA: TGTGCCAGCAGCCCTCGACAAATCGAAGCGGGGACCCAGTACTTC
D gene: TRBD2; V gene: TRBV19; J gene: TRBJ2-4; clone size: -; CDR3 protein: CASSPGTSGDIQYF; CDR3 DNA: TGTGCCAGTAGTCCCGGGACTAGCGGGGACATTCAGTACTTC
D gene: -; V gene: TRBV2; J gene: TRBJ1-1; clone size: -; CDR3 protein: CASSDLSGVGTEAFF; CDR3 DNA: TGTGCCAGCAGTGACTTATCGGGAGTTGGGACTGAAGCTTTCTTT
D gene: -; V gene: TRBV19; J gene: TRBJ1-5; clone size: -; CDR3 protein: CASTPHIAVKPQHF; CDR3 DNA: TGTGCCAGTACCCCCCATATAGCCGTCAAGCCCCAGCATTTT
D gene: -; V gene: TRBV28; J gene: TRBJ1-1; clone size: -; CDR3 protein: CASSYTGLNTEAFF; CDR3 DNA: TGTGCCAGCAGTTATACAGGGTTAAACACTGAAGCTTTCTTT
D gene: TRBD1; V gene: TRBV6-6; J gene: TRBJ1-2; clone size: -; CDR3 protein: CASSSDRDYGYTF; CDR3 DNA: TGTGCCAGCAGCTCTGACAGGGACTATGGCTACACCTTC
D gene: -; V gene: TRBV29-1; J gene: TRBJ1-4; clone size: -; CDR3 protein: CSVAHGNTFTKLFF; CDR3 DNA: TGCAGCGTGGCACACGGGAACACCTTTACAAAACTGTTTTTT
D gene: TRBD2; V gene: TRBV5-8; J gene: TRBJ2-3; clone size: -; CDR3 protein: CASSPGTGLAGGYPLKYF; CDR3 DNA: TGTGCCAGCAGCCCCGGAACGGGACTAGCGGGGGGGTATCCCCTAAAGTATTTT
D gene: -; V gene: TRBV11-2; J gene: TRBJ2-7; clone size: -; CDR3 protein: CASSLRPAGANYEQYF; CDR3 DNA: TGTGCCAGCAGCTTACGCCCCGCGGGGGCCAACTACGAGCAGTACTTC
D gene: -; V gene: TRBV4-3; J gene: TRBJ2-6; clone size: -; CDR3 protein: CASSLNPWGSSGANVLTF; CDR3 DNA: TGCGCCAGCAGCCTCAACCCCTGGGGCTCCTCTGGGGCCAACGTCCTGACTTTC